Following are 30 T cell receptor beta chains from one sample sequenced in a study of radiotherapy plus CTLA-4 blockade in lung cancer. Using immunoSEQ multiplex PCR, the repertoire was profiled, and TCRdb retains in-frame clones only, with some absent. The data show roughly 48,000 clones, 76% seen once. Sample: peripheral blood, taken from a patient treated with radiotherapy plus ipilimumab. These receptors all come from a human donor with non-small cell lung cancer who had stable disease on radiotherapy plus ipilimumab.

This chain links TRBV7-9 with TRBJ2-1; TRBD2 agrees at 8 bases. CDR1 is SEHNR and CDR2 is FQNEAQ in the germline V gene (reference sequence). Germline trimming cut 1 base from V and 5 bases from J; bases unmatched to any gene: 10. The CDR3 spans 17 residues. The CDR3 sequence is CASSLGLLAGKHNEQFF. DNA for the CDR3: TGTGCCAGCAGCTTAGGGTTGCTAGCGGGTAAGCACAATGAGCAGTTCTTC.

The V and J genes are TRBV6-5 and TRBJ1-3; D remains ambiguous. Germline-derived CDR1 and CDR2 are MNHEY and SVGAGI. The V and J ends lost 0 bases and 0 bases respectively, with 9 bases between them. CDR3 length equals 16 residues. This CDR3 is CASSYSGRFSGNTIYF. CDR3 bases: TGTGCCAGCAGTTACTCGGGGAGATTCTCTGGAAACACCATATATTTT.

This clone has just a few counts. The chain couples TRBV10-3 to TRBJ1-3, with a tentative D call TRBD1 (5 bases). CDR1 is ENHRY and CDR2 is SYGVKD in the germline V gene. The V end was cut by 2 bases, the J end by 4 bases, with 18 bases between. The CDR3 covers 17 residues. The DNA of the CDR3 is TGTGCCATCAGTGAGGTTCTGACTGGGGGATACGGAAACACCATATATTTT. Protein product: CAISEVLTGGYGNTIYF.

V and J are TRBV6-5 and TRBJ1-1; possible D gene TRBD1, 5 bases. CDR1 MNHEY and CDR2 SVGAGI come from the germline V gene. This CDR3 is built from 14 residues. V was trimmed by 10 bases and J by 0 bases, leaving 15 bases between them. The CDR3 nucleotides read TGTGCCACGAGGCCGGGACCGATGAACACTGAAGCTTTCTTT. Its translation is CATRPGPMNTEAFF.

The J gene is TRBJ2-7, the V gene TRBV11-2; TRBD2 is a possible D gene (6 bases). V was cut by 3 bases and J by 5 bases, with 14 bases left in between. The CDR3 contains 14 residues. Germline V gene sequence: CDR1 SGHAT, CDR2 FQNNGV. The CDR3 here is CASSFFGGVDEQYV. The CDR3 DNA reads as TGTGCCAGCAGCTTCTTTGGAGGGGTGGACGAGCAGTACGTC.

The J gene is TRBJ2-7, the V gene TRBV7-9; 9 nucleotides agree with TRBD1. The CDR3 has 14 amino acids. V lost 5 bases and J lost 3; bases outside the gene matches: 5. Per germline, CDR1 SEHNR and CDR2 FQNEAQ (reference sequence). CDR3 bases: TGTGCCAGCAGCGCCCGGGACAGGGTCTACGAGCAGTACTTC. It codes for CASSARDRVYEQYF.

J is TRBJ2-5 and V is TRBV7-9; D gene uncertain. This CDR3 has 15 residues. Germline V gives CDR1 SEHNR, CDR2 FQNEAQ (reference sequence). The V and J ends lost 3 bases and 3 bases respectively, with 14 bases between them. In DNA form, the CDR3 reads TGTGCCAGCAGCTTTCTCTCTTTCCGTGAAGAGACCCAGTACTTC. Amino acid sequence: CASSFLSFREETQYF.

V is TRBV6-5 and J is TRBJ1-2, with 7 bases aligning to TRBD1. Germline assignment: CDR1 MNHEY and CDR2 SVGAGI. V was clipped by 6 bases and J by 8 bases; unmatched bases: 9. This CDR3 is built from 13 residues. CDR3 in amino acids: CASSRDRVDGYTF. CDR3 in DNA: TGTGCCAGCAGCCGAGACAGGGTAGACGGCTACACCTTC.

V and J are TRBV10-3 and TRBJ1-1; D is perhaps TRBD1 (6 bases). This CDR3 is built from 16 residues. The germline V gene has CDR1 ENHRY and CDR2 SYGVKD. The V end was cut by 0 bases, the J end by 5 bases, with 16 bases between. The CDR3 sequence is CAISESLQGFGTEAFF. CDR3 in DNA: TGTGCCATCAGTGAGTCCCTACAGGGCTTTGGGACTGAAGCTTTCTTT.

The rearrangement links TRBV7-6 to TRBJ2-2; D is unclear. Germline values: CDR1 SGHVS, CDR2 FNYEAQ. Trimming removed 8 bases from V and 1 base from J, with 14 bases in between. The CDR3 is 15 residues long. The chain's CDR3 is CASGGLSRNTGELFF. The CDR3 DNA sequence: TGTGCCAGCGGCGGTCTATCCCGGAACACCGGGGAGCTGTTTTTT. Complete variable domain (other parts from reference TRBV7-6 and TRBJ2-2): GAGVSQSPRYKVTKRGQDVALRCDPISGHVSLYWYRQALGQGPEFLTYFNYEAQQDKSGLPNDRFSAERPEGSISTLTIQRTEQRDSAMYRCASGGLSRNTGELFFGEGSRLTVL.

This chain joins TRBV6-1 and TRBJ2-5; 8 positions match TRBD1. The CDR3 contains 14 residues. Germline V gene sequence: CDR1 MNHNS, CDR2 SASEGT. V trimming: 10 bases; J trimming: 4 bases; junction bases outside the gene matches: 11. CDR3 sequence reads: CATLLDRGLETQYF. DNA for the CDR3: TGTGCCACCCTATTAGACAGGGGATTAGAGACCCAGTACTTC.

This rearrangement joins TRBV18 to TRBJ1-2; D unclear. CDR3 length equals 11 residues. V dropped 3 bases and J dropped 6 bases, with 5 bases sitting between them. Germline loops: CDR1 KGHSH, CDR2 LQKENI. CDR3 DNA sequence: TGTGCCAGCTCACCCGCCCATGGCTACACCTTC. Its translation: CASSPAHGYTF.

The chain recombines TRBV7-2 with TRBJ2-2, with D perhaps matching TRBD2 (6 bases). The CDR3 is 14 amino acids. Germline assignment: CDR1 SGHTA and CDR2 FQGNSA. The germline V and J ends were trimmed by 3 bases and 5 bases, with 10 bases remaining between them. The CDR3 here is CASSFQGGTGELFF. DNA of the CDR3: TGTGCCAGCAGCTTTCAGGGAGGTACCGGGGAGCTGTTTTTT. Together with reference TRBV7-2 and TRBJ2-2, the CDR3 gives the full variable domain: GAGVSQSPSNKVTEKGKDVELRCDPISGHTALYWYRQSLGQGLEFLIYFQGNSAPDKSGLPSDRFSAERTGGSVSTLTIQRTQQEDSAVYLCASSFQGGTGELFFGEGSRLTVL.

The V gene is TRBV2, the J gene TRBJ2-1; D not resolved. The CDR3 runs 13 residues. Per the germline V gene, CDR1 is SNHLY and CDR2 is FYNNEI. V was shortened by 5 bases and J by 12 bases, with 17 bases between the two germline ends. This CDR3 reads CASSNRVGLGQFF. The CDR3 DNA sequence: TGTGCCAGCAGTAATCGTGTGGGTCTGGGGCAGTTCTTC.

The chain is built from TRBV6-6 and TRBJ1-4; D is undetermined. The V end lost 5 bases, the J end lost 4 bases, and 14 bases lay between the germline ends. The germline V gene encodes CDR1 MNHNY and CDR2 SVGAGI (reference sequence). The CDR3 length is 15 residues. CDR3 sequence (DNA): TGTGCCAGCAGTGGTAAAGGCGGAAGTAATGAAAAACTGTTTTTT. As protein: CASSGKGGSNEKLFF.

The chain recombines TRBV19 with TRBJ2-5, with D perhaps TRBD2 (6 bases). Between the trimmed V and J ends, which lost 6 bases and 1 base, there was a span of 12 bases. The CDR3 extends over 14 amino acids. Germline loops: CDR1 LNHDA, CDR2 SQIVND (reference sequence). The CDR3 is CASRDVGGQETQYF. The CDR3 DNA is TGTGCCAGTAGGGATGTGGGGGGCCAAGAGACCCAGTACTTC.

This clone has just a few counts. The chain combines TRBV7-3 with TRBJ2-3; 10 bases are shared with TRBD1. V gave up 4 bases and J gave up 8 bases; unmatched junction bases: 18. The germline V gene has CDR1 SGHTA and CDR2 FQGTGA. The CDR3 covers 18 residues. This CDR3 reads CASSSSVLTGQGLGTQYF. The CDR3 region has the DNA TGTGCCAGCAGCTCATCAGTTTTGACGGGACAGGGGTTGGGTACGCAGTATTTT.

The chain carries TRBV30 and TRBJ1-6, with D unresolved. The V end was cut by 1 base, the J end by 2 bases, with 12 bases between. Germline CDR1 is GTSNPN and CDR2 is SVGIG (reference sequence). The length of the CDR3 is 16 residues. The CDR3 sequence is CAWSGIHSPYNSPLHF. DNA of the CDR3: TGTGCCTGGAGTGGAATCCACAGTCCCTATAATTCACCCCTCCACTTT.

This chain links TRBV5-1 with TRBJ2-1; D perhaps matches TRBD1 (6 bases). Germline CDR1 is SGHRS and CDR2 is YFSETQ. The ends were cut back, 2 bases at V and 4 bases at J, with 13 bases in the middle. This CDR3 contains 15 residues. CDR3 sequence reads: CASSFEDRLYNEQFF. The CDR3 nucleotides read TGCGCCAGCAGCTTTGAGGACAGATTATACAATGAGCAGTTCTTC.

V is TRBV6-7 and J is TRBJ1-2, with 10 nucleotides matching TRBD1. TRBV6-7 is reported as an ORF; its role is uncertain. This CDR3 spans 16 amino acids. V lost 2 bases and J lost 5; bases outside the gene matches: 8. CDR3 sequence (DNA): TGTGCCAGCAGTTACGTAACCGGGACAGGGGCTTATGGCTACACCTTC. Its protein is CASSYVTGTGAYGYTF.

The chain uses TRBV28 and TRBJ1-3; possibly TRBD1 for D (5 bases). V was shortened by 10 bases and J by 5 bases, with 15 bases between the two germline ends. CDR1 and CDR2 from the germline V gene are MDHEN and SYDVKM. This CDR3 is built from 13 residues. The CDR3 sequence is CAIAGISRNTIYF. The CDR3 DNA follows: TGTGCCATCGCAGGGATTTCGAGAAACACCATATATTTT.

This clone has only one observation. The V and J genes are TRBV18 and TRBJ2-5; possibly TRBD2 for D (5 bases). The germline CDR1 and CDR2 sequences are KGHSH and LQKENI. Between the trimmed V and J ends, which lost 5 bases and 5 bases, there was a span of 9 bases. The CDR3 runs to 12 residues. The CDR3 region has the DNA TGTGCCAGCTCATCGGGGTTGGAGACCCAGTACTTC. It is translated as CASSSGLETQYF.

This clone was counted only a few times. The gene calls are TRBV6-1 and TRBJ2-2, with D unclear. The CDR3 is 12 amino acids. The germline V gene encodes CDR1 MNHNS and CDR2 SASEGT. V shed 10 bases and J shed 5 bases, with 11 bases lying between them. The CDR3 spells CATHLPTGELFF. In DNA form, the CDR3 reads TGTGCCACCCATTTGCCGACCGGGGAGCTGTTTTTT.

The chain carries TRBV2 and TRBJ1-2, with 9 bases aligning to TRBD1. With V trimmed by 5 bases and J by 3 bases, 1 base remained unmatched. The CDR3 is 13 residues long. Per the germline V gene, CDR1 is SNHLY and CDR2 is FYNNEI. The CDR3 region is CASSRTGDYGYTF. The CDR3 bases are TGTGCCAGCAGTCGGACAGGGGACTATGGCTACACCTTC.

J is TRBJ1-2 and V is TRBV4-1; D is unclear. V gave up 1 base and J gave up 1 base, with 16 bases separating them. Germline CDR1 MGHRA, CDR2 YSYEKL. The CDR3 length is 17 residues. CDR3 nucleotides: TGCGCCAGCAGCCAAGGAAATAGGGCAAGGCTTAACTATGGCTACACCTTC. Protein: CASSQGNRARLNYGYTF.

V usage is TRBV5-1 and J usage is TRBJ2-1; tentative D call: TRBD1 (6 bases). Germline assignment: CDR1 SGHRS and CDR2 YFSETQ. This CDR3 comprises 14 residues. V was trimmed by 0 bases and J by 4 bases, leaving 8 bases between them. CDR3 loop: CASSLGQGYNEQFF. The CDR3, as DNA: TGCGCCAGCAGCTTGGGGCAGGGGTACAATGAGCAGTTCTTC. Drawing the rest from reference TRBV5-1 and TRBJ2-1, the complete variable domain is KAGVTQTPRYLIKTRGQQVTLSCSPISGHRSVSWYQQTPGQGLQFLFEYFSETQRNKGNFPGRFSGRQFSNSRSEMNVSTLELGDSALYLCASSLGQGYNEQFFGPGTRLTVL.

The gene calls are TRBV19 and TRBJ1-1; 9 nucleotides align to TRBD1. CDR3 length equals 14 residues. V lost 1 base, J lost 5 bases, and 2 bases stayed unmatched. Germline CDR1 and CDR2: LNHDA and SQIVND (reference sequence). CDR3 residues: CASSIGDRETEAFF. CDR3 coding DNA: TGTGCCAGTAGTATAGGGGACAGGGAAACTGAAGCTTTCTTT.

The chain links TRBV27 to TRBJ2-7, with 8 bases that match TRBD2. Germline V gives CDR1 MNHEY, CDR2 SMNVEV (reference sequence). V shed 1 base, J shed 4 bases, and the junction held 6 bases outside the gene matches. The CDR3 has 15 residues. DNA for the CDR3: TGTGCCAGCAGTTTATACCGGGGGGGACCTTACGAGCAGTACTTC. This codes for CASSLYRGGPYEQYF.

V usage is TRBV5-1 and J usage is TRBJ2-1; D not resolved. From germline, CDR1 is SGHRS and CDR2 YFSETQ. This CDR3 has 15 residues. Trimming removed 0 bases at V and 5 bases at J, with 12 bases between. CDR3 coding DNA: TGCGCCAGCAGCTTGGATCGAAAGAAGAACAATGAGCAGTTCTTC. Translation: CASSLDRKKNNEQFF.

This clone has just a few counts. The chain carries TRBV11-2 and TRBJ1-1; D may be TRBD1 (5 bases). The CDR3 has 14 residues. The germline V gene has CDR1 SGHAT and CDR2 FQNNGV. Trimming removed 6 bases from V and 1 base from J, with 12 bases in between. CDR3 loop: CASSPGHQNTEAFF. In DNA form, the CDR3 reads TGTGCCAGCAGTCCTGGACATCAGAACACTGAAGCTTTCTTT.